This is a list of T cell receptor beta chains from one sample in a study of blood T cell repertoires in COVID-19. Generated by immunoSEQ multiplex PCR, the TCRdb table keeps only in-frame clones and is missing some. The sample holds more than 250,000 clones, 70% to 90% seen once. Sequencing input: PBMCs or T cells enriched from blood (not recorded which). The receptors were sampled from a woman under 30 who had recovered from COVID-19. Each CDR3 is given with its conserved first and last residue. A D gene is named only where the DNA matches it firmly. Clone size is shown for a subset of rows, as once, few, many or a class of expanded clone.

v_call	clone_size	j_call	d_call	cdr3_nt	cdr3_aa
TRBV9	.	TRBJ1-1	TRBD1	TGTGCCAGCAACCGGACAGGGAAAGGCACTGAAGCTTTCTTT	CASNRTGKGTEAFF
TRBV7-3	.	TRBJ2-5	.	TGTGCCAGCAGCCACTCTAGACAGGGACTCATCCAAGAGACCCAGTACTTC	CASSHSRQGLIQETQYF
TRBV7-9	.	TRBJ2-2	TRBD2	TGTGCCAGCAGCTTAGACGCTCGGACTAGCGGGAACACCGGGGAGCTGTTTTTT	CASSLDARTSGNTGELFF
TRBV5-1	.	TRBJ2-7	.	TGCGCCAGCAGCTGGGACACGTCCTACGAGCAGTACTTC	CASSWDTSYEQYF
TRBV30	.	TRBJ1-5	.	TGTGCCTGGAGTGTACAGGATAATCAGCCCCAGCATTTT	CAWSVQDNQPQHF
TRBV5-1	once	TRBJ2-7	TRBD1	TGCGCCAGCAGCCCGTCGGGACAGGCCTACGAGCAGTACTTC	CASSPSGQAYEQYF
TRBV28	.	TRBJ1-5	.	TGTGCCAGCAGTTTAGGGGGAGGAGGGCCCCAGCATTTT	CASSLGGGGPQHF
TRBV9	.	TRBJ2-1	.	TGTGCCAGCAGCGTAAATACGGCCTACAATGAGCAGTTCTTC	CASSVNTAYNEQFF
TRBV18	.	TRBJ1-1	.	TGTGCCAGCTCACCAATCGGGGACACTGAAGCTTTCTTT	CASSPIGDTEAFF
TRBV3-1/TRBV3-2	.	TRBJ1-1	.	TGTGCCAGCAGCCGGCTCCACAGGGAGAACACTGAAGCTTTCTTT	CASSRLHRENTEAFF
TRBV5-1	.	TRBJ1-4	TRBD1	TGCGCCAGCAGCTTACGACAGGGGGCGGACGAAAAACTGTTTTTT	CASSLRQGADEKLFF
TRBV2	few	TRBJ1-5	.	TGTGCCAGCAGTGAGTCAGTAAATCAGCCCCAGCATTTT	CASSESVNQPQHF
TRBV10-1	.	TRBJ2-2	.	TGCGCCAGCAGTGAGTCGACTCCGGGGGAGCTGTTTTTT	CASSESTPGELFF
TRBV5-1	.	TRBJ2-2	TRBD1	TGCGCCAGCAGCTTACAGGGGGCCACCGGGGAGCTGTTTTTT	CASSLQGATGELFF
TRBV28	.	TRBJ1-1	.	TGTGCCAGCAGTTGGCCCCGGGGAGAAGCTTTCTTT	CASSWPRGEAFF
TRBV5-6	.	TRBJ1-5	TRBD1	TGTGCCAGCAGCTGGTGGACAGGGCCCCAGCATTTT	CASSWWTGPQHF
TRBV3-1/TRBV3-2	.	TRBJ1-3	.	TGTGCCAGCAGCCAACAAACAGGAAACACCATATATTTT	CASSQQTGNTIYF
TRBV7-2	.	TRBJ1-4	.	TGTGCCAGCAGCCTTTCTGACAGGATCTCAACTAATGAAAAACTGTTTTTT	CASSLSDRISTNEKLFF
TRBV11-1	.	TRBJ1-2	.	TGTGCCAGCAGCTTTCTTAACTATGGCTACACCTTC	CASSFLNYGYTF
TRBV18	once	TRBJ1-1	.	TGTGCCAGCTCACCTACGACAGGCCTGAACACTGAAGCTTTCTTT	CASSPTTGLNTEAFF
TRBV2	.	TRBJ1-2	.	TGTGCCAGCAGTGAAGCGCGGGAGCCCTATGGCTACACCTTC	CASSEAREPYGYTF
TRBV7-8	.	TRBJ2-6	.	TGTGCCAGCAGCTTAGAAGGCTACGGGACACTTAGGGCTGGGGCCAACGTCCTGACTTTC	CASSLEGYGTLRAGANVLTF
TRBV5-1	few	TRBJ2-2	.	TGCGCCAGCAGCTGGCCAGGGACCGGGGAGCTGTTTTTT	CASSWPGTGELFF
TRBV30	.	TRBJ2-5	TRBD1	TGTGCCTGGTCGCTGGGACAGGGAAACCAAGAGACCCAGTACTTC	CAWSLGQGNQETQYF
TRBV11-3	.	TRBJ2-1	TRBD2	TGTGCCAGCAGCTCGCCGGGGGGAAATGAGCAGTTCTTC	CASSSPGGNEQFF
TRBV12-3/TRBV12-4	.	TRBJ2-5	.	TGTGCCAGCAGTTTTGGGGGCAGGGAGACCCAGTACTTC	CASSFGGRETQYF
TRBV7-6	once	TRBJ1-1	.	TGTGCCAGCAGCCGTGGCGGAGCCGAAGCTTTCTTT	CASSRGGAEAFF
TRBV21-1	.	TRBJ2-2	.	TGTGCCAGCCCCTGGGGGACTCGTCTCACCGGGGAGCTGTTTTTT	CASPWGTRLTGELFF
TRBV4-2	few	TRBJ2-7	TRBD2	TGTGCCAGCAGCCAAGATGGGACTAGCGGCTCCTACGAGCAGTACTTC	CASSQDGTSGSYEQYF
TRBV28	.	TRBJ2-5	.	TGTGCCAGCAGCCCCCGAGAATTGTCGGGGGAGACCCAGTACTTC	CASSPRELSGETQYF
TRBV18	.	TRBJ2-2	TRBD2	TGTGCCAGCTCACCACCCCTAGCGGGGGCCCCGAACACCGGGGAGCTGTTTTTT	CASSPPLAGAPNTGELFF
TRBV12-3/TRBV12-4	once	TRBJ1-1	TRBD1	TGTGCCAGCAGAGACAGGGTTTTAACTGAAGTTTTCTTT	CASRDRVLTEVFF
TRBV28	.	TRBJ1-2	.	TGTGCCAGCAGTTTAACTAACCCCGTCTATGGCTACACCTTC	CASSLTNPVYGYTF
TRBV2	.	TRBJ1-1	TRBD1	TGTGCCACCCTCGGGGACAGCCCCACTGAAGCTTTCTTT	CATLGDSPTEAFF
TRBV28	.	TRBJ1-2	TRBD1	TGTGCCAGCAGTATTCCGGGACAGGGTCAAGGCTACACCTTC	CASSIPGQGQGYTF
TRBV14	.	TRBJ1-1	TRBD1	TGTGCCAGCAGCCCCAGGACAGGGCGGGAGAACACTGAAGCTTTCTTT	CASSPRTGRENTEAFF